This T cell receptor beta chain was identified in a study of blood T cell repertoires in COVID-19. The data were produced by immunoSEQ multiplex PCR, yet TCRdb's version contains in-frame clones alone and is incomplete. The sample holds 150,000 to 200,000 clones, about 85% seen once. This CDR3 has 16 residues. The germline CDR1 and CDR2 sequences are SGHTA and FQGNSA. The junction had 13 bases not matched to a gene; V was cut back by 5 bases and J by 3 bases. The clonotype comes from a man in his fifties or sixties who had recovered from COVID-19. V is TRBV7-2 and J is TRBJ2-7, with TRBD1 matching over 7 bases. The material sequenced was peripheral blood. In nucleotides, the CDR3 is TGTGCCAGCAGCGCCTTAGGACAGGTGGAGATCTACGAGCAGTACTTC. Translation: CASSALGQVEIYEQYF.